Each of the 26 T cell receptor beta chains below was sequenced from the same sample in a study of T cells after yellow fever vaccination. TCRdb fed the 5' RACE reads into MiXCR, producing one record per CDR3 protein. The sample contains tens of thousands of distinct CDR3 sequences, more than 5.5% of which appear only once. Here the sequenced sample was CD8+ T cells sorted from PBMCs, taken about 5 days after the first yellow fever vaccination. The source of these receptors is a young man who received the YFV17D yellow fever vaccine.

In the case of this clonotype: A read error may be the cause here, since a much bigger clone is one base away. This chain connects TRBV7-9 to TRBJ2-5; D might be TRBD2 (5 bases). CDR1 is SEHNR and CDR2 is FQNEAQ in the germline V gene (reference sequence). CDR3 length: 13 amino acids. The V end was cut by 8 bases, the J end by 1 base, with 11 bases between. Here the CDR3 DNA reads TGTGCCAGCCGCGGGTGGGGCCAAGAGACCCAGTACTTC. Its translation: CASRGWGQETQYF. The full variable domain, in which reference TRBV7-9 and TRBJ2-5 provide the parts outside the CDR3, is DTGVSQNPRHKITKRGQNVTFRCDPISEHNRLYWYRQTLGQGPEFLTYFQNEAQLEKSRLLSDRFSAERPKGSFSTLEIQRTEQGDSAMYLCASRGWGQETQYFGPGTRLLVL.

J is TRBJ2-7 and V is TRBV12-3 or TRBV12-4, with 10 bases aligning to TRBD2. Trimming at V came to 3 bases and at J to 4 bases, leaving 9 bases not matched to a gene. The CDR3 is 16 amino acids. CDR3 residues: CASSFVAGGPLYEQYF. CDR3 coding DNA: TGTGCCAGCAGTTTTGTAGCGGGGGGCCCCCTTTACGAGCAGTACTTC.

This clonotype was found a few times. CDR3 in amino acids: CASSYRVQRVNTEAFF. CDR3 DNA: TGTGCCAGCAGTTACAGGGTCCAGAGGGTGAACACTGAAGCTTTCTTT. V is TRBV6-2 or TRBV6-3 and J is TRBJ1-1; no reliable D call. The CDR3 covers 16 residues. V lost 2 bases and J 0 bases, leaving 13 bases between the germline ends. The germline V gene encodes CDR1 MNHEY and CDR2 SVGEGT.

This clonotype was found a few times. This chain connects TRBV7-8 to TRBJ2-1; D gene unclear. V was cut by 5 bases and J by 8 bases, with 10 bases left in between. This CDR3 region has 12 residues. The germline gives CDR1 SGHVS, CDR2 FQNEAQ. Here the CDR3 DNA reads TGTGCCAGCAGCCCGGTTCAGTATGAGCAGTTCTTC. This codes for CASSPVQYEQFF. Full variable domain (remainder filled in from reference TRBV7-8 and TRBJ2-1): GAGVSQSPRYKVAKRGQDVALRCDPISGHVSLFWYQQALGQGPEFLTYFQNEAQLDKSGLPSDRFFAERPEGSVSTLKIQRTQQEDSAVYLCASSPVQYEQFFGPGTRLTVL.

The sample holds many counts of this clonotype. In nucleotides, the CDR3 is TGCGCCAGCAGTCCTGCTAGCGGGGCCTACGAGCAGTACTTC. Protein product: CASSPASGAYEQYF. This rearrangement joins TRBV4-1 to TRBJ2-7, with 9 bases fitting TRBD2. The CDR3 spans 14 residues. V shed 6 bases, J shed 2 bases, and the junction held 5 bases outside the gene matches. Germline CDR1 reads MGHRA; CDR2 reads YSYEKL.

The chain links TRBV10-3 to TRBJ1-1; no definite D call. The germline V and J ends were trimmed by 6 bases and 4 bases, with 12 bases remaining between them. CDR3 length: 13 residues. Germline V gives CDR1 ENHRY, CDR2 SYGVKD. The CDR3: CAIRMTIGTEAFF. CDR3 sequence (DNA): TGTGCCATCAGGATGACAATCGGCACTGAAGCTTTCTTT.

The sample holds many counts of this clonotype. In DNA, the CDR3 is TGTGCCAGCAGCTTGGACAGCTATGGCTACACCTTC. Translation gives CASSLDSYGYTF. V gene TRBV5-5 combines with J gene TRBJ1-2, with D unresolved. Trimming stripped 0 bases from V and 4 bases from J, with 4 bases between. Germline loops: CDR1 SGHKS, CDR2 YYEKEE (reference sequence). This CDR3 region has 12 residues.

The table lists this clonotype with a count of one. Given a much more abundant clone one base away, this may be a read error. The chain joins TRBV11-1 to TRBJ2-2, with 7 bases matching TRBD1. This CDR3 region has 18 residues. The V gene's germline CDR1 is SGHAT and CDR2 FQDESV (reference sequence). The CDR3 spells CASSWDRIPLGNTGALFF. In nucleotides, the CDR3 is TGTGCCAGCAGCTGGGACAGAATCCCTTTGGGGAACACCGGGGCGCTGTTTTTT.

Only a few counts were recorded for this clonotype. The J gene is TRBJ2-2, the V gene TRBV29-1; 7 bases are shared with TRBD1. The ends lost 4 bases at V and 0 bases at J; junction bases unmatched: 5. CDR1 SQVTM and CDR2 ANQGSEA come from the germline V gene. This CDR3 has 15 amino acids. In nucleotides, the CDR3 is TGCAGCGTTGGGGGACAGACCGCGAACACCGGGGAGCTGTTTTTT. This codes for CSVGGQTANTGELFF.

This clonotype showed up just a few times. The chain joins TRBV28 to TRBJ1-5; D gene ambiguous. There are 14 residues in the CDR3. V was trimmed by 7 bases and J by 3 bases, leaving 13 bases between them. Germline V lookup: CDR1 MDHEN, CDR2 SYDVKM. CDR3 region: CASIRERLNQPQHF. CDR3 in DNA: TGTGCCAGCATCCGGGAGCGGCTCAATCAGCCCCAGCATTTT.

This chain joins TRBV4-3 and TRBJ1-1; 7 nucleotides match TRBD1. V dropped 0 bases and J dropped 4; count of bases not matched to a gene: 8. CDR3 length: 16 residues. Germline assignment: CDR1 LGHNA and CDR2 YSLEER. The CDR3 region has the DNA TGCGCCAGCAGCCAAGATAGAGGGGGCGTTGGCACTGAAGCTTTCTTT. This translates into CASSQDRGGVGTEAFF.

This clonotype showed up many times. This sequence joins TRBV7-9 and TRBJ2-5; 11 bases line up with TRBD1. The germline gives CDR1 SEHNR, CDR2 FQNEAQ (reference sequence). With 2 bases clipped from V and 5 bases from J, the junction kept 7 bases outside the gene matches. This CDR3 has 16 amino acids. In nucleotides, the CDR3 is TGTGCCAGCAGCTTATCCGGACAGGGGGCAGGCGAGACCCAGTACTTC. This codes for CASSLSGQGAGETQYF. The variable domain in full, with the rest retrieved from reference TRBV7-9 and TRBJ2-5, is DTGVSQNPRHKITKRGQNVTFRCDPISEHNRLYWYRQTLGQGPEFLTYFQNEAQLEKSRLLSDRFSAERPKGSFSTLEIQRTEQGDSAMYLCASSLSGQGAGETQYFGPGTRLLVL.

This clonotype was detected many times. The chain joins TRBV5-1 to TRBJ2-7, with 8 positions matching TRBD1. Germline CDR1 and CDR2: SGHRS and YFSETQ. The CDR3 runs 15 residues. The trim removed 0 bases at V and 3 bases at J, leaving 5 bases unmatched. The DNA of the CDR3 is TGCGCCAGCAGCTTGGGGACAGGGAAAATCTACGAGCAGTACGTC. It specifies CASSLGTGKIYEQYV.

The V call is TRBV7-6, the J call TRBJ2-5, with D unresolved. V lost 5 bases and J 5 bases, leaving 18 bases between the germline ends. The CDR3 spans 15 residues. Germline assignment: CDR1 SGHVS and CDR2 FNYEAQ. The CDR3 bases are TGTGCCAGCAGCCCCGGCCCCCCCTTGAGGGAGACCCAGTACTTC. It yields the protein CASSPGPPLRETQYF.

V is TRBV27 and J is TRBJ2-7; the match to TRBD1 covers 8 bases. This CDR3 is 11 amino acids long. V was pared by 8 bases and J by 5 bases, with 2 bases of the junction left unmatched. CDR1 MNHEY and CDR2 SMNVEV come from the germline V gene (reference sequence). The DNA for the CDR3 is TGTGCCAGCGGACAGGGCCACGAGCAGTACTTC. It codes for CASGQGHEQYF.

This clonotype has a handful of counts. V gene TRBV12-3 or TRBV12-4 combines with J gene TRBJ2-5, with D tentatively TRBD1 or TRBD2 (5 bases each). This CDR3 has 12 residues. V dropped 5 bases and J dropped 5 bases, with 9 bases sitting between them. The chain's CDR3 is CASSPWGETQYF. DNA for the CDR3: TGTGCCAGCAGTCCCTGGGGGGAGACCCAGTACTTC.

This clonotype showed up just a few times. The rearrangement uses TRBV11-2 and TRBJ2-6; TRBD1 matches at 11 bases. The CDR3 has 18 amino acids. The V gene end was trimmed by 1 base and the J gene end by 0 bases; junction bases not matched to a gene: 2. CDR1 SGHAT and CDR2 FQNNGV come from the germline V gene. The CDR3 DNA sequence: TGTGCCAGCAGCTTAGTAGGGACAGGGGGCTCTGGGGCCAACGTCCTGACTTTC. Translation gives CASSLVGTGGSGANVLTF. The variable domain in full, with the rest retrieved from reference TRBV11-2 and TRBJ2-6, is EAGVAQSPRYKIIEKRQSVAFWCNPISGHATLYWYQQILGQGPKLLIQFQNNGVVDDSQLPKDRFSAERLKGVDSTLKIQPAKLEDSAVYLCASSLVGTGGSGANVLTFGAGSRLTVL.

Only a few counts were recorded for this clonotype. This chain joins TRBV4-1 and TRBJ1-2; D is perhaps TRBD1 (5 bases). The V gene lost 1 base and the J gene lost 2 bases, with 14 bases spanning the gap. The germline gives CDR1 MGHRA, CDR2 YSYEKL. The CDR3 spans 16 residues. The CDR3 bases are TGCGCCAGCAGCCAAGGTGGGACGACTGAAAACTATGGCTACACCTTC. Amino acids: CASSQGGTTENYGYTF.

This clonotype has at least ten counts. The chain combines TRBV12-3 or TRBV12-4 with TRBJ2-6; D call uncertain. Trimming removed 6 bases from V and 4 bases from J, with 13 bases in between. This CDR3 region has 15 residues. In nucleotides, the CDR3 is TGTGCCAGCAGCCCCCCAGCGTTCGGGGCCAACGTCCTGACTTTC. Its protein is CASSPPAFGANVLTF.

V is TRBV14 and J is TRBJ2-1; D is unresolved. CDR3 length: 12 amino acids. Germline lookup yields CDR1 SGHDN and CDR2 FVKESK. The V gene lost 4 bases and the J gene lost 9 bases, with 10 bases spanning the gap. Here the CDR3 DNA reads TGTGCCAGCAGCCCGACTTCTAGTGAGCAGTTCTTC. Amino acid sequence: CASSPTSSEQFF.

This clonotype came up a few times. The chain recombines TRBV19 with TRBJ1-1, with D tentatively TRBD1 (6 bases). Trimming took off 7 bases at V and 0 bases at J, with 15 bases between the two ends. The length of the CDR3 is 15 residues. The germline CDR1 and CDR2 sequences are LNHDA and SQIVND (reference sequence). CDR3 DNA: TGTGCCAGTATGGGGGCTTGGCCGATGAACACTGAAGCTTTCTTT. Its translation is CASMGAWPMNTEAFF.

This clonotype has a handful of counts. The rearrangement uses TRBV27 and TRBJ2-2; unclear D gene. There are 16 residues in the CDR3. The germline gives CDR1 MNHEY, CDR2 SMNVEV (reference sequence). V was trimmed by 0 bases and J by 1 base, leaving 9 bases between them. The CDR3 sequence: CASSLSNSMNTGELFF. DNA of the CDR3: TGTGCCAGCAGTTTATCGAATTCTATGAACACCGGGGAGCTGTTTTTT.

The gene calls are TRBV25-1 and TRBJ2-7; D gene ambiguous. The CDR3 runs 13 residues. V dropped 1 base and J dropped 4 bases, with 8 bases sitting between them. The V gene's germline CDR1 is MGHDK and CDR2 SYGVNS. The CDR3: CASSELGRYEQYF. The CDR3 coding sequence is TGTGCCAGCAGTGAATTAGGTCGGTACGAGCAGTACTTC.

This clonotype was seen a handful of times. This chain connects TRBV7-2 to TRBJ1-2; no clear D. Trimming cost V 1 base and J 8 bases, with 5 bases left between them. The CDR3 length is 11 residues. Germline CDR1 and CDR2: SGHTA and FQGNSA. As DNA, the CDR3 is TGTGCCAGCAGCTTAGTTTGGGGCTACACCTTC. Residues: CASSLVWGYTF.

The J gene is TRBJ2-1, the V gene TRBV7-2, with D possibly being TRBD1 or TRBD2 (5 bases each). With 3 bases removed from V and 3 bases from J, the gap between germline ends came to 12 bases. Germline V CDR1 and CDR2: SGHTA, FQGNSA. The CDR3 totals 15 residues. The CDR3 nucleotides read TGTGCCAGCAGCTTTGGGGGACCCAGCTACAATGAGCAGTTCTTC. This encodes CASSFGGPSYNEQFF.

This clonotype has just a few counts. The V gene is TRBV11-2, the J gene TRBJ2-1, with 9 bases aligning to TRBD1. The CDR3 is made up of 17 amino acids. Germline V gene sequence: CDR1 SGHAT, CDR2 FQNNGV. V gave up 5 bases and J gave up 3 bases; unmatched junction bases: 11. CDR3 in DNA: TGTGCCAGCAGCCCAACTAGGACAGGGGAAAACTACAATGAGCAGTTCTTC. Its translation: CASSPTRTGENYNEQFF. Looking up the rest from reference TRBV11-2 and TRBJ2-1 gives the full variable domain: EAGVAQSPRYKIIEKRQSVAFWCNPISGHATLYWYQQILGQGPKLLIQFQNNGVVDDSQLPKDRFSAERLKGVDSTLKIQPAKLEDSAVYLCASSPTRTGENYNEQFFGPGTRLTVL.